The 26 T cell receptor beta chains presented below share a single source sample, sequenced in a study of PD-1 blockade in classical Hodgkin lymphoma. Generated by immunoSEQ multiplex PCR, the TCRdb table keeps only in-frame clones and is missing some. The profile shows about 27,000 clones, approximately 85% of them singletons. Regarding time point: cycle 4 day 1 (C4D1), after 5 to 7 weeks of nivolumab. Autologous stem cell transplantation was followed by relapse in every patient, and brentuximab vedotin exposure varied. The CD4+ T cells used were purified from thawed PBMCs through magnetic negative selection. Specimen: CD4+ T cells from blood, collected before the fourth cycle of nivolumab. The receptor source for this set is a human donor with classical Hodgkin lymphoma.

V usage is TRBV6-1 and J usage is TRBJ2-7; D perhaps matches TRBD1 (6 bases). Per the germline V gene, CDR1 is MNHNS and CDR2 is SASEGT. The CDR3 length is 13 residues. V lost 10 bases, J lost 5 bases, and 18 bases lay in between. The CDR3 sequence: CAIVEQGYHEQYF. The CDR3 region has the DNA TGTGCCATCGTGGAACAGGGCTACCACGAGCAGTACTTC.

The chain links TRBV6-5 to TRBJ2-2; 7 bases agree with TRBD1. CDR1 and CDR2 from the germline V gene are MNHEY and SVGAGI. V gave up 4 bases and J gave up 6 bases; unmatched junction bases: 8. The CDR3 loop spans 15 amino acids. The CDR3 reads CASSFRGTGAGELFF. CDR3 in DNA: TGTGCCAGCAGTTTCAGGGGGACCGGAGCCGGGGAGCTGTTTTTT.

V and J are TRBV7-2 and TRBJ1-4, with unresolved D. The ends were cut back, 4 bases at V and 0 bases at J, with 9 bases in the middle. This CDR3 is 15 amino acids long. In germline, CDR1 is SGHTA, CDR2 FQGNSA. The CDR3 sequence: CASSSSPATNEKLFF. CDR3 DNA sequence: TGTGCCAGCAGCTCCAGCCCTGCAACTAATGAAAAACTGTTTTTT.

The gene calls are TRBV4-3 and TRBJ1-1; D unclear. Per germline, CDR1 LGHNA and CDR2 YSLEER. CDR3 length: 15 residues. V was pared by 2 bases and J by 1 base, with 11 bases between. This CDR3 reads CASSQKRVSNTEAFF. In nucleotides, the CDR3 is TGCGCCAGCAGCCAAAAAAGGGTCTCGAACACTGAAGCTTTCTTT.

J is TRBJ2-1 and V is TRBV5-1; D is possibly TRBD2 (6 bases). Trimming left V 0 bases short and J 0 bases short, with 10 bases between. The germline CDR1 and CDR2 sequences are SGHRS and YFSETQ. CDR3 length: 16 residues. The CDR3 is CASSLVRESSYNEQFF. The CDR3 DNA sequence: TGCGCCAGCAGCTTGGTTCGGGAGAGCTCCTACAATGAGCAGTTCTTC. The full variable domain, in which reference TRBV5-1 and TRBJ2-1 provide the parts outside the CDR3, is KAGVTQTPRYLIKTRGQQVTLSCSPISGHRSVSWYQQTPGQGLQFLFEYFSETQRNKGNFPGRFSGRQFSNSRSEMNVSTLELGDSALYLCASSLVRESSYNEQFFGPGTRLTVL.

This chain joins TRBV18 and TRBJ2-1, with 10 positions matching TRBD2. Germline loops: CDR1 KGHSH, CDR2 LQKENI. With 0 bases clipped from V and 11 bases from J, the junction kept 7 bases outside the gene matches. This CDR3 region has 15 residues. CDR3 coding DNA: TGTGCCAGCTCACCACCCATGCTAGCGGGAGATAAGCAGTTCTTC. Translated, it gives CASSPPMLAGDKQFF.

The rearrangement links TRBV29-1 to TRBJ1-4; TRBD1 matches 7 bases. In germline, CDR1 is SQVTM, CDR2 ANQGSEA. The V and J ends lost 4 bases and 14 bases, in that order; junction bases with no gene match: 10. The CDR3 spans 12 residues. DNA for the CDR3: TGCAGCGTTGCATCAGGGGGGGATTTGCTGTTTTTT. This sequence encodes CSVASGGDLLFF.

The rearrangement joins TRBV25-1 to TRBJ2-1; D is unresolved. CDR3 length: 10 residues. Trimming removed 6 bases at V and 5 bases at J, with 2 bases between. CDR1 and CDR2 from the germline V gene are MGHDK and SYGVNS. The CDR3 protein is CASSNNEQFF. The CDR3 DNA sequence: TGTGCCAGCAGCAACAATGAGCAGTTCTTC.

The V gene is TRBV28, the J gene TRBJ2-7; D possibly uses TRBD1 or TRBD2 (5 bases each). V shed 6 bases and J shed 3 bases, with 12 bases lying between them. The germline CDR1 and CDR2 sequences are MDHEN and SYDVKM. The CDR3 spans 13 residues. The CDR3 protein is CASSRDPVYEQYF. In DNA, the CDR3 is TGTGCCAGCAGCCGGGACCCCGTCTACGAGCAGTACTTC. Filled out from reference TRBV28 and TRBJ2-7, the complete variable domain reads DVKVTQSSRYLVKRTGEKVFLECVQDMDHENMFWYRQDPGLGLRLIYFSYDVKMKEKGDIPEGYSVSREKKERFSLILESASTNQTSMYLCASSRDPVYEQYFGPGTRLTVT.

The V and J genes are TRBV7-8 and TRBJ2-1; TRBD2 agrees at 7 bases. CDR3 length equals 15 residues. After removal of 1 base from V and 8 bases from J, the junction contained 8 bases not matched to a gene. Per the germline V gene, CDR1 is SGHVS and CDR2 is FQNEAQ. The CDR3 loop reads CASSLGGRTLDEQFF. DNA of the CDR3: TGTGCCAGCAGCTTAGGCGGGAGAACTCTGGATGAGCAGTTCTTC.

This clone was counted between two and nine times. V usage is TRBV19 and J usage is TRBJ1-5, with no clear D. This CDR3 is 14 amino acids long. V was pared by 7 bases and J by 5 bases, with 15 bases between. The germline gives CDR1 LNHDA, CDR2 SQIVND (reference sequence). This CDR3 reads CASNWGKSDQPQHF. The CDR3 region has the DNA TGTGCCAGTAATTGGGGAAAGTCTGATCAGCCCCAGCATTTT.

The genes are TRBV30 and TRBJ1-5; D perhaps matches TRBD1 (5 bases). V gave up 1 base and J gave up 2 bases, with 12 bases separating them. The CDR3 consists of 15 residues. Germline V CDR1 and CDR2: GTSNPN, SVGIG (reference sequence). CDR3 sequence reads: CAWSGHLGGNQPQHF. CDR3 bases: TGTGCCTGGAGTGGACACTTGGGGGGCAATCAGCCCCAGCATTTT.

V gene TRBV5-1 combines with J gene TRBJ2-7; no definite D call. The germline gives CDR1 SGHRS, CDR2 YFSETQ. This CDR3 comprises 13 residues. V was shortened by 1 base and J by 3 bases, with 8 bases between the two germline ends. In DNA, the CDR3 is TGCGCCAGCAGCTTGAGGGCAGACTACGAGCAGTACTTC. It is translated as CASSLRADYEQYF.

This clone was detected once. The chain carries TRBV2 and TRBJ1-5; weak D call: TRBD1 (5 bases). V was clipped by 3 bases and J by 7 bases, with 13 bases between them. Looked up from germline, CDR1 is SNHLY and CDR2 is FYNNEI. CDR3 size: 14 residues. CDR3 in DNA: TGTGCCAGCAGTGATCGGGCAGGGACCCAGCCCCAGCATTTT. Protein sequence: CASSDRAGTQPQHF. Full variable domain (outside the CDR3, taken from reference TRBV2 and TRBJ1-5): EPEVTQTPSHQVTQMGQEVILRCVPISNHLYFYWYRQILGQKVEFLVSFYNNEISEKSEIFDDQFSVERPDGSNFTLKIRSTKLEDSAMYFCASSDRAGTQPQHFGDGTRLSIL.

The chain employs TRBV10-1 and TRBJ2-2; no clear D. The CDR3 is 14 residues long. Trimming shortened V by 8 bases and J by 6 bases, and 16 bases separated the two germline ends. Germline lookup yields CDR1 WNHNN and CDR2 SYGVQD (reference sequence). The CDR3, as DNA: TGCGCCAGCTCGAGACAACAAAACCCCGGGGAGCTGTTTTTT. Translated: CASSRQQNPGELFF.

V usage is TRBV5-4 and J usage is TRBJ2-1; 11 nucleotides align to TRBD2. The CDR3 has 16 residues. Germline loops: CDR1 SGHNT, CDR2 YYREEE (reference sequence). The ends lost 3 bases at V and 6 bases at J; junction bases unmatched: 8. DNA for the CDR3: TGTGCCAGCAGCTCCCTGGGACTAGCGGAGATCAATGAGCAGTTCTTC. It is translated as CASSSLGLAEINEQFF.

This clone showed up just once. V and J are TRBV30 and TRBJ2-1; 10 bases agree with TRBD1. Trimming removed 3 bases from V and 2 bases from J; junction bases left unmatched: 4. Looked up from germline, CDR1 is GTSNPN and CDR2 is SVGIG (reference sequence). The CDR3 has 15 residues. The chain's CDR3 is CAWSATGGAYNEQFF. CDR3 nucleotides: TGTGCCTGGAGCGCGACAGGGGGCGCCTACAATGAGCAGTTCTTC.

This sequence joins TRBV19 and TRBJ1-5; unclear D gene. With 3 bases removed from V and 0 bases from J, the gap between germline ends came to 12 bases. CDR1 LNHDA and CDR2 SQIVND come from the germline V gene (reference sequence). The CDR3 extends over 16 amino acids. The CDR3, as DNA: TGTGCCAGTAGTATCAGATCCACTTATAGCAATCAGCCCCAGCATTTT. Its translation: CASSIRSTYSNQPQHF. Using reference TRBV19 and TRBJ1-5 for the parts outside the CDR3, the full variable domain is DGGITQSPKYLFRKEGQNVTLSCEQNLNHDAMYWYRQDPGQGLRLIYYSQIVNDFQKGDIAEGYSVSREKKESFPLTVTSAQKNPTAFYLCASSIRSTYSNQPQHFGDGTRLSIL.

CDR3 protein: CASSLDATGGAYTEAFF. As DNA, the CDR3 is TGTGCCAGCAGCTTGGATGCGACAGGGGGCGCTTACACTGAAGCTTTCTTT. V is TRBV5-5 and J is TRBJ1-1, with 10 bases fitting TRBD1. Germline CDR1 SGHKS, CDR2 YYEKEE (reference sequence). The CDR3 sequence is 17 residues long. The trim removed 0 bases at V and 3 bases at J, leaving 8 bases unmatched. The variable domain in full, with the rest retrieved from reference TRBV5-5 and TRBJ1-1, is DAGVTQSPTHLIKTRGQQVTLRCSPISGHKSVSWYQQVLGQGPQFIFQYYEKEERGRGNFPDRFSARQFPNYSSELNVNALLLGDSALYLCASSLDATGGAYTEAFFGQGTRLTVV.

The gene calls are TRBV6-1 and TRBJ1-5; unclear D gene. The CDR3 loop spans 16 amino acids. V was trimmed by 2 bases and J by 5 bases, leaving 16 bases between them. The germline CDR1 and CDR2 sequences are MNHNS and SASEGT. The CDR3 DNA reads as TGTGCCAGCAGTGAAAAGTTAGGTTTAACAGATCAGCCCCAGCATTTT. Translation: CASSEKLGLTDQPQHF.

J is TRBJ1-2 and V is TRBV5-4; TRBD1 matches 9 bases. The V gene's germline CDR1 is SGHNT and CDR2 YYREEE (reference sequence). This CDR3 has 13 residues. The J segment lost 4 bases and the V segment lost 3 bases, leaving 1 base of the junction unmatched. CDR3 nucleotides: TGTGCCAGCAGCTCACAGGGGGCCTATGGCTACACCTTC. It codes for CASSSQGAYGYTF.

The chain couples TRBV5-6 to TRBJ1-1; 9 bases fit TRBD1. Germline V gene sequence: CDR1 SGHDT, CDR2 YYEEEE. This CDR3 region has 15 residues. V was pared by 4 bases and J by 1 base, with 5 bases of the junction left unmatched. The CDR3 region is CASSPRDRENTEAFF. CDR3 sequence (DNA): TGTGCCAGCAGCCCCCGGGACAGGGAGAACACTGAAGCTTTCTTT.

The chain carries TRBV5-1 and TRBJ2-1, with 8 bases matching TRBD2. J gave up 4 bases and V 0 bases, and 3 bases lay outside the gene matches. The CDR3 length is 15 residues. Per germline, CDR1 SGHRS and CDR2 YFSETQ. CDR3 in DNA: TGCGCCAGCAGCTTGGAGGGACTAGATTACAATGAGCAGTTCTTC. It yields the protein CASSLEGLDYNEQFF.

The gene calls are TRBV18 and TRBJ1-3, with D unclear. In germline, CDR1 is KGHSH, CDR2 LQKENI. Trimming cost V 3 bases and J 1 base, with 10 bases left between them. This CDR3 comprises 15 residues. Written as DNA, the CDR3 is TGTGCCAGCTCACCGCCATCACAATCTGGAAACACCATATATTTT. This codes for CASSPPSQSGNTIYF.

The V and J genes are TRBV10-3 and TRBJ2-3; TRBD2 agrees at 9 bases. This CDR3 is built from 15 residues. Germline V gives CDR1 ENHRY, CDR2 SYGVKD. Trimming removed 4 bases from V and 2 bases from J; junction bases left unmatched: 4. The CDR3 nucleotides are TGTGCCATCAGTGTTGCTAGCGGGGTCACAGATACGCAGTATTTT. It specifies CAISVASGVTDTQYF.

The gene calls are TRBV19 and TRBJ2-5; 13 nucleotides agree with TRBD2. Germline loops: CDR1 LNHDA, CDR2 SQIVND (reference sequence). There are 15 residues in the CDR3. V lost 3 bases and J lost 7; bases outside the gene matches: 5. This CDR3 reads CASSIGTSGTGTQYF. As DNA, the CDR3 is TGTGCCAGTAGTATCGGGACTAGCGGGACCGGGACCCAGTACTTC.